The next 6 T cell receptor beta chains were all read from a single sample in a study of T cell responses to AZD1222 COVID-19 vaccine. Method: immunoSEQ multiplex PCR; TCRdb's copy keeps in-frame clones and lacks some. This table holds some 150,000 clones, roughly 87% found once. The sample here was peripheral blood, taken 28 days after the second AZD1222 dose. Receptors originate from an adult who received the AZD1222 COVID-19 vaccine.

The gene calls are TRBV6-2 or TRBV6-3 and TRBJ1-1; 7 bases map to TRBD1. Germline values: CDR1 MNHEY, CDR2 SVGEGT. The CDR3 extends over 14 amino acids. Unmatched junction bases numbered 6, after V lost 1 base and J lost 7 bases. As DNA, the CDR3 is TGTGCCAGCAGTTACTACGACAGGGACTTTGAAGCTTTCTTT. Translation: CASSYYDRDFEAFF.

This rearrangement joins TRBV4-3 to TRBJ2-6; D perhaps matches TRBD2 (5 bases). The CDR3 is made up of 17 amino acids. The V and J ends lost 1 base and 4 bases respectively, with 14 bases between them. Germline V gene data show CDR1 as LGHNA and CDR2 as YSLEER. Here the CDR3 reads CASSQANLAPGANVLTF. CDR3 nucleotide sequence: TGCGCCAGCAGCCAAGCGAACTTAGCGCCGGGGGCCAACGTCCTGACTTTC.

The chain employs TRBV7-2 and TRBJ1-5, with D tentatively TRBD1 (6 bases). This CDR3 region has 15 residues. Germline V gene data show CDR1 as SGHTA and CDR2 as FQGNSA. V lost 5 bases to trimming and J lost 0 bases, with 11 bases between them. The CDR3 bases are TGTGCCAGCAGCCGGACAGCAACTAGCAATCAGCCCCAGCATTTT. Its protein product is CASSRTATSNQPQHF.

The chain joins TRBV28 to TRBJ1-5, with TRBD1 matching over 10 bases. The trim removed 5 bases at V and 4 bases at J, leaving 8 bases unmatched. Germline CDR1 and CDR2: MDHEN and SYDVKM. The length of the CDR3 is 16 residues. The CDR3 DNA follows: TGTGCCAGCAGTCCATCGACAGGGGGCAGGAATCAGCCCCAGCATTTT. This encodes CASSPSTGGRNQPQHF.

The V and J genes are TRBV6-2 or TRBV6-3 and TRBJ2-7, with 7 bases matching TRBD2. With 0 bases clipped from V and 4 bases from J, the junction kept 3 bases outside the gene matches. The CDR3 is made up of 14 amino acids. Looked up from germline, CDR1 is MNHEY and CDR2 is SVGEGT. The CDR3 DNA reads TGTGCCAGCAGTTACTCGGGGGGGAGGTACGAGCAGTACTTC. The encoded protein is CASSYSGGRYEQYF.

J is TRBJ2-2 and V is TRBV6-6, with 7 bases lining up with TRBD2. The germline gives CDR1 MNHNY, CDR2 SVGAGI (reference sequence). This CDR3 is built from 16 residues. J was trimmed by 6 bases and V by 7 bases; bases with no gene match: 14. CDR3 region: CASTVPEAGEAGELFF. The DNA for the CDR3 is TGTGCCAGCACTGTCCCTGAGGCGGGAGAGGCCGGGGAGCTGTTTTTT.